The 21 T cell receptor beta chains listed next were all sequenced from one sample in a study of cytomegalovirus exposure and HLA in healthy donors. It was with 60 Vbeta and 13 Jbeta primers that the PCR ran. Clones were sequenced by immunoSEQ multiplex PCR, and TCRdb holds only the in-frame ones, with some missing. The sample consists of 90,000 to 110,000 clones, more than 70% of them appearing once. What was sequenced was PBMCs. The receptors were gathered from a young man in good health and CMV-seronegative.

The chain combines TRBV11-2 with TRBJ2-1; 10 nucleotides agree with TRBD2. The CDR3 spans 17 residues. V gave up 5 bases and J gave up 4 bases; unmatched junction bases: 11. Germline CDR1 SGHAT, CDR2 FQNNGV. In nucleotides, the CDR3 is TGTGCCAGCAGCCCTGTGGGCGGGACTAGCGCTTACAATGAGCAGTTCTTC. Residues: CASSPVGGTSAYNEQFF.

This clone was picked up a small number of times. The J gene is TRBJ2-3, the V gene TRBV4-3; 8 nucleotides align to TRBD2. Germline CDR1 and CDR2: LGHNA and YSLEER. The CDR3 runs 17 residues. J lost 2 bases, V lost 0 bases, and 7 bases had no gene match. The CDR3, as DNA: TGCGCCAGCAGCCAAGATCCCAGCGGGGGATTCACAGATACGCAGTATTTT. Its protein is CASSQDPSGGFTDTQYF.

A single count supports this clone. V is TRBV28 and J is TRBJ2-3; 7 nucleotides line up with TRBD2. V trimming: 6 bases; J trimming: 2 bases; junction bases outside the gene matches: 8. Per germline, CDR1 MDHEN and CDR2 SYDVKM. The CDR3 spans 15 residues. The CDR3 coding sequence is TGTGCCAGCAGCTGGGAGGGTTCCCCCACAGATACGCAGTATTTT. Its translation: CASSWEGSPTDTQYF.

This clone was recorded a few times. This chain connects TRBV6-1 to TRBJ1-5; D remains unclear. Trimming stripped 9 bases from V and 6 bases from J, with 6 bases between. CDR1 and CDR2 from the germline V gene are MNHNS and SASEGT. The CDR3 loop spans 10 amino acids. The CDR3 region is CASHFQPQHF. The CDR3 DNA reads TGTGCCAGTCACTTTCAGCCCCAGCATTTT.

The chain combines TRBV7-9 with TRBJ1-1; 8 bases line up with TRBD1. V lost 4 bases and J lost 0; bases outside the gene matches: 7. CDR3 length: 16 residues. The germline V gene has CDR1 SEHNR and CDR2 FQNEAQ (reference sequence). CDR3 loop: CASSSWTGQLNTEAFF. CDR3 nucleotides: TGTGCCAGCAGCTCCTGGACAGGGCAGTTGAACACTGAAGCTTTCTTT.

The chain recombines TRBV21-1 with TRBJ2-5; TRBD1 reflects the table's D call only, with no check against the DNA. TRBV21-1 represents a pseudogene. This CDR3 comprises 15 residues. The chain's CDR3 is CASSAKGQGQETQYF. CDR3 nucleotides: TGTGCCAGCAGCGCCAAGGGACAGGGCCAAGAGACCCAGTACTTC.

This rearrangement joins TRBV7-9 to TRBJ2-2, with 8 bases identical to TRBD2. CDR3 size: 16 residues. V lost 5 bases, J lost 6 bases, and 11 bases stayed unmatched. Germline V gene lookup returns CDR1 SEHNR and CDR2 FQNEAQ (reference sequence). The DNA of the CDR3 is TGTGCCAGCAGCGTTCCCGGGGGGGCTTTCCCCGGGGAGCTGTTTTTT. Protein: CASSVPGGAFPGELFF.

This sequence joins TRBV27 and TRBJ2-7, with D possibly being TRBD1 (6 bases). Germline CDR1 is MNHEY and CDR2 is SMNVEV (reference sequence). The germline V and J ends were trimmed by 0 bases and 7 bases, with 19 bases remaining between them. The CDR3 sequence is 16 residues long. Here the CDR3 DNA reads TGTGCCAGCAGTTTATCAAGCCGAACAGGGTGGGGAGAGCAGTACTTC. It yields the protein CASSLSSRTGWGEQYF.

This clone was counted a single time. The germline gene is not matched at one end of the junction; a read error may be the cause. Here the CDR3 DNA reads TGTGCCGGCAGTTCCGGTTACACTGAAGCTTTCTTT. Translated, it gives CAGSSGYTEAFF. The V gene is TRBV6-5, the J gene TRBJ1-1; no clear D gene. This CDR3 spans 12 amino acids. The germline V gene has CDR1 MNHEY and CDR2 SVGAGI.

The sample holds a few counts of this clone. The rearrangement links TRBV5-6 to TRBJ2-5, with TRBD2 matching over 10 bases. CDR1 is SGHDT, CDR2 YYEEEE, per germline. Trimming cost V 4 bases and J 1 base; bases outside gene matches: 10. The CDR3 is 17 residues long. This CDR3 is CASSPLTSGIIQETQYF. The CDR3 DNA follows: TGTGCCAGCAGCCCCCTCACTAGCGGGATAATCCAAGAGACCCAGTACTTC.

The V call is TRBV6-1, the J call TRBJ2-5, with 10 bases aligning to TRBD1. The CDR3 has 15 residues. The V segment lost 6 bases and the J segment 3 bases; nucleotides outside the gene matches: 7. The germline gives CDR1 MNHNS, CDR2 SASEGT. The CDR3 loop is CASSGGGQGEETQYF. The CDR3 bases are TGTGCCAGCAGCGGGGGCGGACAGGGGGAAGAGACCCAGTACTTC.

The rearrangement joins TRBV5-4 to TRBJ2-3; D may be TRBD2 (5 bases). In germline, CDR1 is SGHNT, CDR2 YYREEE (reference sequence). The CDR3 consists of 13 residues. V was trimmed by 0 bases and J by 5 bases, leaving 7 bases between them. CDR3 amino acids: CASSLARGDTQYF. DNA of the CDR3: TGTGCCAGCAGCTTGGCCCGGGGAGATACGCAGTATTTT. Full variable domain (outside the CDR3, taken from reference TRBV5-4 and TRBJ2-3): ETGVTQSPTHLIKTRGQQVTLRCSSQSGHNTVSWYQQALGQGPQFIFQYYREEENGRGNFPPRFSGLQFPNYSSELNVNALELDDSALYLCASSLARGDTQYFGPGTRLTVL.

This chain links TRBV4-2 with TRBJ1-1; possible D gene TRBD1, 5 bases. Trimming took 3 bases from V and 5 from J, leaving 13 bases between them. The CDR3 is 14 amino acids. From germline, CDR1 is LGHNA and CDR2 YNFKEQ. Here the CDR3 DNA reads TGTGCCAGCAGCCAGAATCCAGGGAAAACTGAAGCTTTCTTT. This encodes CASSQNPGKTEAFF.

This chain joins TRBV7-7 and TRBJ2-1, with TRBD1 matching 7 bases. After removal of 5 bases from V and 5 bases from J, the junction contained 6 bases not matched to a gene. The germline CDR1 and CDR2 sequences are SSHAT and FNYEAQ (reference sequence). The CDR3 extends over 14 amino acids. The CDR3 region is CASSAFQGDNEQFF. In DNA form, the CDR3 reads TGTGCCAGCAGCGCCTTCCAGGGGGACAATGAGCAGTTCTTC.

The chain employs TRBV10-1 and TRBJ2-1; 7 bases match TRBD2. The germline gives CDR1 WNHNN, CDR2 SYGVQD (reference sequence). This CDR3 spans 12 amino acids. V lost 10 bases, J lost 7 bases, and 7 bases stayed unmatched. CDR3 protein: CAKTSVKNEQFF. As DNA, the CDR3 is TGCGCCAAAACTAGCGTTAAGAATGAGCAGTTCTTC.

This clone was picked up one time. The rearrangement links TRBV4-1 to TRBJ1-2; D call uncertain. The ends were cut back, 1 base at V and 1 base at J, with 10 bases in the middle. Germline V CDR1 and CDR2: MGHRA, YSYEKL. This CDR3 has 15 amino acids. Here the CDR3 DNA reads TGCGCCAGCAGCCAAGGGGGAGACATTAACTATGGCTACACCTTC. This encodes CASSQGGDINYGYTF.

This chain uses TRBV5-4 with TRBJ1-2, with 8 bases identical to TRBD1. The germline V gene has CDR1 SGHNT and CDR2 YYREEE (reference sequence). Unmatched junction bases numbered 2, after V lost 0 bases and J lost 4 bases. The CDR3 contains 14 residues. CDR3 nucleotide sequence: TGTGCCAGCAGCTTGGACAGGGGGTCCTATGGCTACACCTTC. Residues: CASSLDRGSYGYTF.

J is TRBJ1-5 and V is TRBV28; 8 bases are a match to TRBD1. Germline loops: CDR1 MDHEN, CDR2 SYDVKM. The CDR3 runs to 18 residues. After removal of 10 bases from V and 2 bases from J, the junction contained 19 bases not matched to a gene. CDR3 in DNA: TGTGCCATCCTCTACCGGGACAGGTGGGTGAGGGGCAATCAGCCCCAGCATTTT. Translation gives CAILYRDRWVRGNQPQHF.

Turning to this clone: One end of the junction varies from germline; a read error may be responsible. The chain links TRBV7-6 to TRBJ1-1; TRBD1 might be the D (5 bases). The CDR3 spans 13 residues. The germline CDR1 and CDR2 sequences are SGHVS and FNYEAQ. The CDR3 here is CASSPGVKTEAFF. DNA of the CDR3: TGTGCCAGCAGCCCGGGGGTGAAGACTGAAGCTTTCTTT.

This clone appeared a single time. The rearrangement joins TRBV29-1 to TRBJ2-7, with 10 bases identical to TRBD1. Germline CDR1 is SQVTM and CDR2 is ANQGSEA. This CDR3 has 16 amino acids. V shed 1 base, J shed 2 bases, and the junction held 8 bases outside the gene matches. CDR3 DNA: TGCAGCGTTGAAGCCGAAACCGGGACAGGGGCCTACGAGCAGTACTTC. Its translation is CSVEAETGTGAYEQYF.

This chain links TRBV7-9 with TRBJ1-1; TRBD1 aligns across 7 bases. Germline V gives CDR1 SEHNR, CDR2 FQNEAQ (reference sequence). The V gene end was trimmed by 7 bases and the J gene end by 2 bases; junction bases not matched to a gene: 4. The CDR3 covers 13 residues. In DNA, the CDR3 is TGTGCCAGCACGGGACAGCAAAACACTGAAGCTTTCTTT. Its protein is CASTGQQNTEAFF. The entire variable domain, with the rest obtained from reference TRBV7-9 and TRBJ1-1, is as follows: DTGVSQNPRHKITKRGQNVTFRCDPISEHNRLYWYRQTLGQGPEFLTYFQNEAQLEKSRLLSDRFSAERPKGSFSTLEIQRTEQGDSAMYLCASTGQQNTEAFFGQGTRLTVV.